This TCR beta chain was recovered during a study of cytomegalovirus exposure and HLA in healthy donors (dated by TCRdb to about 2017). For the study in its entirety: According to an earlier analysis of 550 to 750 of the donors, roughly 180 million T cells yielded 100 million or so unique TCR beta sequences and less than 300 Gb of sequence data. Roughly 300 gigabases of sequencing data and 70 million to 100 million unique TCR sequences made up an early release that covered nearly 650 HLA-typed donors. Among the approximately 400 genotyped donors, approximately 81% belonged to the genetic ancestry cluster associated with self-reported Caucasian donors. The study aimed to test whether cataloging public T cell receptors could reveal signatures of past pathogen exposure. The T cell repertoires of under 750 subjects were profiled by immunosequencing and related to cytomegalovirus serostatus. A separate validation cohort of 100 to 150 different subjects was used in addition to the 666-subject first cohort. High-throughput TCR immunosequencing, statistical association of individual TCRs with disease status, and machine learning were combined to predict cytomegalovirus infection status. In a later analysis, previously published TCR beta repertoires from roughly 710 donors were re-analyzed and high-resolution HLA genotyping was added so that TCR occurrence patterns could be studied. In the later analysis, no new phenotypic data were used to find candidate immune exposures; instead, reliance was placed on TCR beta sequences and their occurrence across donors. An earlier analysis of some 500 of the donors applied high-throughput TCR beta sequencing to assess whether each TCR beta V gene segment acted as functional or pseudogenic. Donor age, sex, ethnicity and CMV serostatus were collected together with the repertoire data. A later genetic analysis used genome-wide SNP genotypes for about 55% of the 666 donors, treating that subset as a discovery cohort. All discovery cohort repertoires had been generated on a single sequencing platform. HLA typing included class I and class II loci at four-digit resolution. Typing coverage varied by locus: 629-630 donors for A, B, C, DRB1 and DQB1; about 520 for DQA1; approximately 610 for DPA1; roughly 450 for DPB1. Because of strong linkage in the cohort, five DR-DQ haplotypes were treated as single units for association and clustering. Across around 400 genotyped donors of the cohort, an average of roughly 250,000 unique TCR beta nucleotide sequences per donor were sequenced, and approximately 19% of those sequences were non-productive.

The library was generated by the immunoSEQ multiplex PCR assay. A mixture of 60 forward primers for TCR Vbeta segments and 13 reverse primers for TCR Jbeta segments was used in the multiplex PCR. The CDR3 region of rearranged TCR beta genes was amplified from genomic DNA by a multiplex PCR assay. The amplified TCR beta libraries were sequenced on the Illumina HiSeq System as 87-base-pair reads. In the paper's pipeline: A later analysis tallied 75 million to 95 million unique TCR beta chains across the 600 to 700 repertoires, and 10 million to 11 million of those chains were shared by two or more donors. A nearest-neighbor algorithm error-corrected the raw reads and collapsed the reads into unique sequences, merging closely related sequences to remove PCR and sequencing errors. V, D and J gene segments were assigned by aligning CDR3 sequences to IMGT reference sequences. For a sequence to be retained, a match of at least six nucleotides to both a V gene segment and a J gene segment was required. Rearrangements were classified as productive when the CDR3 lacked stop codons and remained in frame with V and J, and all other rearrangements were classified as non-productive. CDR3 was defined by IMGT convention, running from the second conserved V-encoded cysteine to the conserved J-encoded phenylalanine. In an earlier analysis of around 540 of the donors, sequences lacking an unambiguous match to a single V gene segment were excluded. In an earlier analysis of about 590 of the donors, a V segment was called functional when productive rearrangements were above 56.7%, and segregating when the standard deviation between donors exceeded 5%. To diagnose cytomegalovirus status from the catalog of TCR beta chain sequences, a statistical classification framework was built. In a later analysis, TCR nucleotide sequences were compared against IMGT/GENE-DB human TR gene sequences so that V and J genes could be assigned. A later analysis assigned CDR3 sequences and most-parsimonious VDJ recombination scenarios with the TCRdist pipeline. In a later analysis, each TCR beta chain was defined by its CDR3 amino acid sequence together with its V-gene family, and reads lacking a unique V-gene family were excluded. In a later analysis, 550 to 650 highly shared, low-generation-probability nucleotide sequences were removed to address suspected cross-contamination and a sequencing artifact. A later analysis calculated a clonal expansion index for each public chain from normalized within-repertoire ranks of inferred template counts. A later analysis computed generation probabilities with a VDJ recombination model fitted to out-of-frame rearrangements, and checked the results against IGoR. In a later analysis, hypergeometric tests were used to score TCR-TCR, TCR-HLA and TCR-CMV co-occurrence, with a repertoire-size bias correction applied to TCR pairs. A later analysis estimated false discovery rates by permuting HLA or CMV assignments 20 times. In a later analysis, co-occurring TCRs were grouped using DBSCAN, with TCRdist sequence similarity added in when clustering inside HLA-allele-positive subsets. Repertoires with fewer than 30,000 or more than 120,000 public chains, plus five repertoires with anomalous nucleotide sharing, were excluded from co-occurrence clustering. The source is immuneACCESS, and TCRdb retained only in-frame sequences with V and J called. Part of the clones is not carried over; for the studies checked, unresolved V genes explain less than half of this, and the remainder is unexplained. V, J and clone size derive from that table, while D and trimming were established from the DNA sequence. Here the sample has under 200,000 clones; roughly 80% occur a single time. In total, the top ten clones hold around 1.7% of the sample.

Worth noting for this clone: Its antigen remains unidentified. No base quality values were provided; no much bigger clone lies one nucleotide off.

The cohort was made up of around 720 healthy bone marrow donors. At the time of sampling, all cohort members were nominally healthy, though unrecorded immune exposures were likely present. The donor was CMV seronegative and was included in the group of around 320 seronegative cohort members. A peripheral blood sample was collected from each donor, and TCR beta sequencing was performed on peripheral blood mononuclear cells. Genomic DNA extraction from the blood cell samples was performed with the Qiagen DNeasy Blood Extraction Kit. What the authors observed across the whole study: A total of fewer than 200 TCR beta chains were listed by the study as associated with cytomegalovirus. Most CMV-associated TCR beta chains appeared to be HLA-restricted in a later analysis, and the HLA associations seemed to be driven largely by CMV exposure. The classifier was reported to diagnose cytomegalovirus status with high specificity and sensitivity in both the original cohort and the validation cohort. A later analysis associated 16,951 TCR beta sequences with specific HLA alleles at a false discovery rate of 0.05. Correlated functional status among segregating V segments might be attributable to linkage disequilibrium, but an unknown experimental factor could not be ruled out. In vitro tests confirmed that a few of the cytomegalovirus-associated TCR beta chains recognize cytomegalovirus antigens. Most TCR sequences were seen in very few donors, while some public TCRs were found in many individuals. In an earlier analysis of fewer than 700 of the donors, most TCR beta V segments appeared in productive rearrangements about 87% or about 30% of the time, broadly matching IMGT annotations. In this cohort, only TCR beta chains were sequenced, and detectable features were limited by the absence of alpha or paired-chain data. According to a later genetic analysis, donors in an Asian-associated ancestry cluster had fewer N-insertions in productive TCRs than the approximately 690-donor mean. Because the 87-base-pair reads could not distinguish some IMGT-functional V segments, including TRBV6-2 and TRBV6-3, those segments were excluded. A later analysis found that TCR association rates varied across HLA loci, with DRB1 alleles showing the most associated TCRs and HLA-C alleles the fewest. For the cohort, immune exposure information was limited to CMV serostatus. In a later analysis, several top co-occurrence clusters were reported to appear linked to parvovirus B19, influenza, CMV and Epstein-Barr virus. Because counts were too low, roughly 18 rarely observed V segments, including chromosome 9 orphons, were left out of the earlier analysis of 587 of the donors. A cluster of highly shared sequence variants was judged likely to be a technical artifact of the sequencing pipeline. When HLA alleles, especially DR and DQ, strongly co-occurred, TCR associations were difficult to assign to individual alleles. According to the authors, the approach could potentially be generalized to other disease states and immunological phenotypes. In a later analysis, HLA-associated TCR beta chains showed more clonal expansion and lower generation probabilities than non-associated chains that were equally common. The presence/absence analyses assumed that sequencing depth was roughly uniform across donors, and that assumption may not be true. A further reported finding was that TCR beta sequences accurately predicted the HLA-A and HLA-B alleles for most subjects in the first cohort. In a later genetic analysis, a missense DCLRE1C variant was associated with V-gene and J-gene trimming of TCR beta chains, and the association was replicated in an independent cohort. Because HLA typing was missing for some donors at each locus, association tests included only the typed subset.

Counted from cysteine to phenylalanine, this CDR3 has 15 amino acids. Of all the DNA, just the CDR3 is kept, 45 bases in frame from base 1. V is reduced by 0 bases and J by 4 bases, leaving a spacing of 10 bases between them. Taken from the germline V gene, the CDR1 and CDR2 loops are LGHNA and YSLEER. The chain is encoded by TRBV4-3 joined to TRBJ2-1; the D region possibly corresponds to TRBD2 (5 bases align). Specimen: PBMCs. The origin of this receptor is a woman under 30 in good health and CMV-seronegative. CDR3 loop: CASSQEPGSYNEQFF. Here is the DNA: TGCGCCAGCAGCCAAGAGCCGGGGTCTTACAATGAGCAGTTCTTC.